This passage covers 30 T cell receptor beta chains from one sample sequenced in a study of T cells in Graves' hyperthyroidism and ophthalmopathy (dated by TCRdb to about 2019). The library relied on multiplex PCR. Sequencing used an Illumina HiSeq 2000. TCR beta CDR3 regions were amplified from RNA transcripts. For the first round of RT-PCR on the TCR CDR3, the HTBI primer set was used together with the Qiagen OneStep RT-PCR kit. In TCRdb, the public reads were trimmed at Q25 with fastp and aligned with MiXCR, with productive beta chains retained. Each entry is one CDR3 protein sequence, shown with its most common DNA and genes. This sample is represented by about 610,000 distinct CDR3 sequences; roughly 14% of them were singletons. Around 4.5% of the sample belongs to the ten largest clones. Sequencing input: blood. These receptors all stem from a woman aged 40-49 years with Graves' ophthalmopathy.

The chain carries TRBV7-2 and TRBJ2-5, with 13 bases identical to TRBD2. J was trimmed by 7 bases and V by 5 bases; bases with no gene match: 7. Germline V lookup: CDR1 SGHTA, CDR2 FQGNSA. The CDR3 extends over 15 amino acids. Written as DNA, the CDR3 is TGTGCCAGCAGCCTAGGGACTAGCGGGATGGGGACCCAGTACTTC. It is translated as CASSLGTSGMGTQYF.

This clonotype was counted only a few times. CDR3 residues: CASSLTSVYEQYF. The CDR3, as DNA: TGTGCCAGCAGCTTAACTAGCGTCTACGAGCAGTACTTC. The V call is TRBV7-6, the J call TRBJ2-7; 7 positions match TRBD2. Germline V gene lookup returns CDR1 SGHVS and CDR2 FNYEAQ. The V segment lost 2 bases and the J segment 3 bases; nucleotides outside the gene matches: 1. The length of the CDR3 is 13 residues.

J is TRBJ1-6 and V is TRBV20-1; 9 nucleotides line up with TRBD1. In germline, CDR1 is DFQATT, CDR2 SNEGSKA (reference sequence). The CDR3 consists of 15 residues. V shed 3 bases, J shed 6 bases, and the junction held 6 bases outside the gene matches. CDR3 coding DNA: TGCAGTGCTAGGGACAGGGGTGCAAGTAATTCACCCCTCCACTTT. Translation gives CSARDRGASNSPLHF.

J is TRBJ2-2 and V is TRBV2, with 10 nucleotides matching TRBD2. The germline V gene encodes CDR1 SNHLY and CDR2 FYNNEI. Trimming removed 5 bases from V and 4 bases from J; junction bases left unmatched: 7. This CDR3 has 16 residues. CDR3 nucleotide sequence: TGTGCCAGCAGTAGGCTAGCGGGGGACGTCACCGGGGAGCTGTTTTTT. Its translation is CASSRLAGDVTGELFF.

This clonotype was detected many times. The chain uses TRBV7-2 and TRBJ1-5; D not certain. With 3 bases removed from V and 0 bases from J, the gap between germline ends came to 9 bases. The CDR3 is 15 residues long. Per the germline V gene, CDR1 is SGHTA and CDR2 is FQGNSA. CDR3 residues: CASSFGSNSNQPQHF. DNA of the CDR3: TGTGCCAGCAGCTTCGGAAGTAATAGCAATCAGCCCCAGCATTTT.

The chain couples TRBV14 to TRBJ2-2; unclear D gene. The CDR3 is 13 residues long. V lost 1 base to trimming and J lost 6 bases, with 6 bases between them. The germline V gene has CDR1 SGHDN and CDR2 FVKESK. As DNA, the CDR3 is TGTGCCAGCAGCCAAGGACGGGCCGGGGAGCTGTTTTTT. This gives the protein CASSQGRAGELFF.

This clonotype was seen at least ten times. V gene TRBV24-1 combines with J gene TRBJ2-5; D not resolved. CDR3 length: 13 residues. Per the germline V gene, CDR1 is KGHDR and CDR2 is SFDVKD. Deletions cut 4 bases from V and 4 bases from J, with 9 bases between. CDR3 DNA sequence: TGTGCCACCAGTGAAGCAAACCCAGAGACCCAGTACTTC. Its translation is CATSEANPETQYF.

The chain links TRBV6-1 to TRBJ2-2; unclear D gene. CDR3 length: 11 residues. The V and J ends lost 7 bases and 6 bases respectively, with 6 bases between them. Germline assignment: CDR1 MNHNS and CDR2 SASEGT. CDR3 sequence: CASIGPGELFF. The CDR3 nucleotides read TGTGCCAGCATTGGGCCCGGGGAGCTGTTTTTT.

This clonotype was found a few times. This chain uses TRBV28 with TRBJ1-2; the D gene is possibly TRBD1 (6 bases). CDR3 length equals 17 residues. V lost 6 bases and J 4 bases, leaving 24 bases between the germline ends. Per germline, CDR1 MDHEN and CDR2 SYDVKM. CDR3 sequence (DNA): TGTGCCAGCAGGCCCGCTAGGGGGAAACCAGGGGCCTATGGCTACACCTTC. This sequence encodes CASRPARGKPGAYGYTF.

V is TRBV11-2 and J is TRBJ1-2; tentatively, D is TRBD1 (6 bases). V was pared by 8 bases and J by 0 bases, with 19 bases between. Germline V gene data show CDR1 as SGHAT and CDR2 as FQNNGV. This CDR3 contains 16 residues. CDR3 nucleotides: TGTGCCAGCGGGGGTGGCAGGGAGGGGGCTAACTATGGCTACACCTTC. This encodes CASGGGREGANYGYTF. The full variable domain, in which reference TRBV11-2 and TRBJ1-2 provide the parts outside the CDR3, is EAGVAQSPRYKIIEKRQSVAFWCNPISGHATLYWYQQILGQGPKLLIQFQNNGVVDDSQLPKDRFSAERLKGVDSTLKIQPAKLEDSAVYLCASGGGREGANYGYTFGSGTRLTVV.

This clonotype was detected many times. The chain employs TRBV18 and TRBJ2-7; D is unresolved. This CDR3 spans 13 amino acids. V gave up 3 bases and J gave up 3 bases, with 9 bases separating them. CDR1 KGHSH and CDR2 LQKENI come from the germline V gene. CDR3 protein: CASSPLEDYEQYF. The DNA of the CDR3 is TGTGCCAGCTCACCCCTCGAAGACTACGAGCAGTACTTC.

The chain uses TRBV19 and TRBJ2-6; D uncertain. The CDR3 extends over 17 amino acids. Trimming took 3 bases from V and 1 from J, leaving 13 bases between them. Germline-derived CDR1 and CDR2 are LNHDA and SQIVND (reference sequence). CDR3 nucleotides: TGTGCCAGTAGTATCCGGGCCCGGTCGTCTGGGGCCAACGTCCTGACTTTC. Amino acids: CASSIRARSSGANVLTF.

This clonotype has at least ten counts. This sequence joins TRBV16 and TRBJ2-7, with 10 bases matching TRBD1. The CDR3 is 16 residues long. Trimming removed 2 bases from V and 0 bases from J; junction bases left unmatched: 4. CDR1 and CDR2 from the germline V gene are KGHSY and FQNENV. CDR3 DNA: TGTGCCAGCAGCCAAGTGGACAGGGGGAACTCCTACGAGCAGTACTTC. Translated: CASSQVDRGNSYEQYF.

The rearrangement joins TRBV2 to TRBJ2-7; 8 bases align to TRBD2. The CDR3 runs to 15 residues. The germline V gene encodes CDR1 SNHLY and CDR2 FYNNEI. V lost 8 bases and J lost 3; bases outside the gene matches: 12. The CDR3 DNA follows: TGTGCCAGCGGAACCGGGACTAGTGCAGACTACGAGCAGTACTTC. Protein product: CASGTGTSADYEQYF.

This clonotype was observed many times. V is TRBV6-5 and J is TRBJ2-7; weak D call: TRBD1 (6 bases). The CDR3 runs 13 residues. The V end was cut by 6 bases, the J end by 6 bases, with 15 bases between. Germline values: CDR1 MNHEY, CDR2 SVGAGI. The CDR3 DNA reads TGTGCCAGCAGCCTAACAGGGATTAGCGAGCAGTACTTC. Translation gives CASSLTGISEQYF.

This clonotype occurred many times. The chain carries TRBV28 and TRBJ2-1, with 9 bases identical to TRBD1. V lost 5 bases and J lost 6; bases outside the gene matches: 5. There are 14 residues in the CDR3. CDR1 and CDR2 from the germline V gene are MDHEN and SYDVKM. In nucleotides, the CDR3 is TGTGCCAGCAGTAGATCGACAGGGGGCAATGAGCAGTTCTTC. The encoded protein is CASSRSTGGNEQFF.

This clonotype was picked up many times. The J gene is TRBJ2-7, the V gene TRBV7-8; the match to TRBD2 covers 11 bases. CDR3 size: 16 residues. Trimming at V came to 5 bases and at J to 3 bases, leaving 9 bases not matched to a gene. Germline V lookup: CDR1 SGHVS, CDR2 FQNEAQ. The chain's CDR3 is CASSLLAGDGNYEQYF. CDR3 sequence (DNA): TGTGCCAGCAGCCTACTAGCGGGAGATGGGAACTACGAGCAGTACTTC.

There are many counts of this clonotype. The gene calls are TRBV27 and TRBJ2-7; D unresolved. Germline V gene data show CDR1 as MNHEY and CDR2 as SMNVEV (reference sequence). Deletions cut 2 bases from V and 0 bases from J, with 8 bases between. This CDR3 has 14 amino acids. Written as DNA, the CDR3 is TGTGCCAGCAGTTTAGGCCAGCTCTCCTACGAGCAGTACTTC. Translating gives CASSLGQLSYEQYF.

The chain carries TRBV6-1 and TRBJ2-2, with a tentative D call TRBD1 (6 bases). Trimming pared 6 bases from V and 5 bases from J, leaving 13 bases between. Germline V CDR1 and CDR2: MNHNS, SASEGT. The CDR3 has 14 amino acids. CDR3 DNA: TGTGCCAGCAGCCCCCGACAGGAGACCGGGGAGCTGTTTTTT. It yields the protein CASSPRQETGELFF.

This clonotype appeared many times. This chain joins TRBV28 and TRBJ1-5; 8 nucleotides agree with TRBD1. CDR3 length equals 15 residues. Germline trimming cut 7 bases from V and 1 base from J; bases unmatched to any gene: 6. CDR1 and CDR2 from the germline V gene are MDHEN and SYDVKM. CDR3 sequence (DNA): TGTGCCAGCACCCAGGGGGCGTCAAGCAATCAGCCCCAGCATTTT. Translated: CASTQGASSNQPQHF.

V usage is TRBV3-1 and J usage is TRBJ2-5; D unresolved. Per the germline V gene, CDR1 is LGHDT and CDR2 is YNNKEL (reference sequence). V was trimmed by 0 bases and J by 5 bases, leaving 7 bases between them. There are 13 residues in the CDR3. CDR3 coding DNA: TGTGCCAGCAGCCAAGACTTCCTGGAGACCCAGTACTTC. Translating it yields CASSQDFLETQYF.

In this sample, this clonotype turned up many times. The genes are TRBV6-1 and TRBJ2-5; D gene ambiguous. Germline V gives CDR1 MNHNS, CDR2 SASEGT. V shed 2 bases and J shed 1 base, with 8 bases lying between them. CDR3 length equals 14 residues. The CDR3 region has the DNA TGTGCCAGCAGTGAATTGGGCACCCAAGAGACCCAGTACTTC. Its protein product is CASSELGTQETQYF.

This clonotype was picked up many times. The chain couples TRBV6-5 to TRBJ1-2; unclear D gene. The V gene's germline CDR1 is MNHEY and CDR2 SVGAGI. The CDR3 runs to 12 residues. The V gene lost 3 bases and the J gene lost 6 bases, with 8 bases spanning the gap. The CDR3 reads CASSYRGNGYTF. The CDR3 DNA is TGTGCCAGCAGTTATCGAGGAAATGGCTACACCTTC.

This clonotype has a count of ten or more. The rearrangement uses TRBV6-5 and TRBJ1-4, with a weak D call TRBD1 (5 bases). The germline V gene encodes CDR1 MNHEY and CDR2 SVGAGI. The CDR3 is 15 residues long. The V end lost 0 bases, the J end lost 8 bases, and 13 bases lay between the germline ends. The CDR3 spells CASSYSGARQEKLFF. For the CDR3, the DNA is TGTGCCAGCAGTTACTCCGGCGCCAGACAGGAAAAACTGTTTTTT.

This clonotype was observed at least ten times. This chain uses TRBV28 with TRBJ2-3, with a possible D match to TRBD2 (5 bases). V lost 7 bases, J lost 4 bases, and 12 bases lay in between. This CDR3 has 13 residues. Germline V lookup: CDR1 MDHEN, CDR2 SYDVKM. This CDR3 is CASMSLASDTQYF. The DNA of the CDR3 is TGTGCCAGCATGAGTCTAGCCTCAGATACGCAGTATTTT.

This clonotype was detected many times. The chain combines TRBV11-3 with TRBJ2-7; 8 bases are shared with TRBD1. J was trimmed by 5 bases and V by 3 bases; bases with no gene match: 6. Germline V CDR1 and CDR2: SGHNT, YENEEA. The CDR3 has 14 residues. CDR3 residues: CASSLRTGKNEQYF. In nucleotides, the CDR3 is TGTGCCAGCAGCTTGAGGACAGGGAAGAACGAGCAGTACTTC.

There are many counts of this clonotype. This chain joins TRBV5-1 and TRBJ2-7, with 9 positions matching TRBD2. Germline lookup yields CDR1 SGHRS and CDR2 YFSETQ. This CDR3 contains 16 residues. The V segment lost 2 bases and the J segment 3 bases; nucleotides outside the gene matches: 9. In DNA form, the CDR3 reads TGCGCCAGCAGCTTAGCGACTAGCGGAACTCTCTACGAGCAGTACTTC. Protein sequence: CASSLATSGTLYEQYF.

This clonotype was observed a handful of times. In DNA, the CDR3 is TGTGCCAGCTCACTAAATGACGGGGACCAAGCCGGGGAGCTGTTTTTT. Translation gives CASSLNDGDQAGELFF. This sequence joins TRBV18 and TRBJ2-2; D is tentatively TRBD1 or TRBD2 (5 bases each). Between the trimmed V and J ends, which lost 4 bases and 6 bases, there was a span of 18 bases. The CDR3 runs 16 residues. Germline loops: CDR1 KGHSH, CDR2 LQKENI.

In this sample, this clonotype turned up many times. The chain's CDR3 is CSASASANRSSSYEQYF. DNA of the CDR3: TGCAGTGCTAGCGCTAGCGCCAATCGTTCGAGCTCCTACGAGCAGTACTTC. The chain is built from TRBV20-1 and TRBJ2-7; D is possibly TRBD2 (6 bases). Trimming left V 3 bases short and J 0 bases short, with 21 bases between. The germline CDR1 and CDR2 sequences are DFQATT and SNEGSKA (reference sequence). The CDR3 runs to 17 residues.

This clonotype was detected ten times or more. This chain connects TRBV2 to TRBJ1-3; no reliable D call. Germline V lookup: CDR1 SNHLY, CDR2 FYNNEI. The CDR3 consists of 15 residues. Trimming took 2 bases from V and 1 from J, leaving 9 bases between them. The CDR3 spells CASSELAGSGNTIYF. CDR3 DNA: TGTGCCAGCAGTGAATTGGCAGGTTCTGGAAACACCATATATTTT.